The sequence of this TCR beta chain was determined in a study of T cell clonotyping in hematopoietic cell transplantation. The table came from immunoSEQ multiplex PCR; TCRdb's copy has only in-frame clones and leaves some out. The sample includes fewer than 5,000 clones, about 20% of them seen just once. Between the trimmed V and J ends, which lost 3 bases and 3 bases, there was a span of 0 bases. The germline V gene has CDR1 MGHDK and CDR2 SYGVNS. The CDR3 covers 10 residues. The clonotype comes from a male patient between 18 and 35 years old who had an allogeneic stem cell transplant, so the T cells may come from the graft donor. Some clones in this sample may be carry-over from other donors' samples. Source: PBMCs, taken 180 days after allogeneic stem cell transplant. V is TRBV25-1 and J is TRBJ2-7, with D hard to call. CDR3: CASSDYEQYF. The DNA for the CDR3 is TGTGCCAGCAGTGACTACGAGCAGTACTTC.